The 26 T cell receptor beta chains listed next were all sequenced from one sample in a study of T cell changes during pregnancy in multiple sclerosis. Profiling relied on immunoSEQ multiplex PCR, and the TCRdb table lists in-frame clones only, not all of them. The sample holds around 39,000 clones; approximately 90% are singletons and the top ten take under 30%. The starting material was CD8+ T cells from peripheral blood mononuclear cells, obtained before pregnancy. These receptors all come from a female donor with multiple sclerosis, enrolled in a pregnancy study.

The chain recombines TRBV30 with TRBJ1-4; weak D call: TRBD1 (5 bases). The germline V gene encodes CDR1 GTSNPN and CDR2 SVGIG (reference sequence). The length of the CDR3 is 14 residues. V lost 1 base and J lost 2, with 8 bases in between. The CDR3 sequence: CAWSGRDTNEKLFF. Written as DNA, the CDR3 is TGTGCCTGGAGTGGGCGGGACACTAATGAAAAACTGTTTTTT.

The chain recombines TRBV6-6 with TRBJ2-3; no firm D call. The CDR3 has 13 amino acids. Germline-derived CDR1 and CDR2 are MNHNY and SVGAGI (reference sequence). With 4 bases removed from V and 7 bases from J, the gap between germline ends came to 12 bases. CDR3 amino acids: CASSSLGGHTQYF. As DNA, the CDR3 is TGTGCCAGCAGTTCCCTCGGCGGTCATACGCAGTATTTT.

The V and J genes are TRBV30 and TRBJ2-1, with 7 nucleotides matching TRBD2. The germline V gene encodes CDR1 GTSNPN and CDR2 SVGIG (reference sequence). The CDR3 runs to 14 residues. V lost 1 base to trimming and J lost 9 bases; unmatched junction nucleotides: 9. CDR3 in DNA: TGTGCCTGGAGTGGGTGGGAGGGCCAGGGTGAGCAGTTCTTC. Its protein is CAWSGWEGQGEQFF.

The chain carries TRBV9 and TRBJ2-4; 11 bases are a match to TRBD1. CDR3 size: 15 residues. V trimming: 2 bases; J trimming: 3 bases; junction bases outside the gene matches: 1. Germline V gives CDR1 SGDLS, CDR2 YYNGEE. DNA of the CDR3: TGTGCCAGCAGCGTCGGGACAGGGGGCAAAAACATTCAGTACTTC. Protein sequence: CASSVGTGGKNIQYF.

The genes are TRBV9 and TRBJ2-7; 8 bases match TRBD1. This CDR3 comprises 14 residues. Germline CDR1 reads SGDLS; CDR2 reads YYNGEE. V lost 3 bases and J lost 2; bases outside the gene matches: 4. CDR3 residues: CASSDGQGAYEQYF. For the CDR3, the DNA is TGTGCCAGCAGCGACGGACAGGGTGCCTACGAGCAGTACTTC.

CDR3 amino acids: CASRAANTEAFF. DNA of the CDR3: TGTGCCAGCAGGGCGGCGAACACTGAAGCTTTCTTT. The chain employs TRBV5-6 and TRBJ1-1; D is undetermined. Germline CDR1 SGHDT, CDR2 YYEEEE. The CDR3 runs 12 residues. Trimming took off 5 bases at V and 1 base at J, with 6 bases between the two ends.

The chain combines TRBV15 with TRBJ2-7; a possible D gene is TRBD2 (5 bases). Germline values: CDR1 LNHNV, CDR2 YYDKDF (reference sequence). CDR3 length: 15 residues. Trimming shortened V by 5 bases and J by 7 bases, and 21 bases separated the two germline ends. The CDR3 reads CATSADYRSLMEQYF. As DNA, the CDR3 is TGTGCCACCAGCGCTGACTATCGGTCCCTTATGGAGCAGTACTTC.

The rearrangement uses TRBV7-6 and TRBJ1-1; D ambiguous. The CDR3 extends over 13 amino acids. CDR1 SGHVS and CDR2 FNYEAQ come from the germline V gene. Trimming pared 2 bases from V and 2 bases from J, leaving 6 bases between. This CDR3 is CASSLNSNTEAFF. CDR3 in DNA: TGTGCCAGCAGCTTAAATAGTAACACTGAAGCTTTCTTT.

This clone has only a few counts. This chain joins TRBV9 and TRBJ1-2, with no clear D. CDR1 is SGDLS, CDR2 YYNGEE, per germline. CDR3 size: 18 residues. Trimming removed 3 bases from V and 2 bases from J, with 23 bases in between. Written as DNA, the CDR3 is TGTGCCAGCAGCGCCTCGGGTTGGAAAGTGGAACGGAACTATGGCTACACCTTC. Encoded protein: CASSASGWKVERNYGYTF. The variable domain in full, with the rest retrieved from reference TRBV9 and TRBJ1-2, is DSGVTQTPKHLITATGQRVTLRCSPRSGDLSVYWYQQSLDQGLQFLIQYYNGEERAKGNILERFSAQQFPDLHSELNLSSLELGDSALYFCASSASGWKVERNYGYTFGSGTRLTVV.

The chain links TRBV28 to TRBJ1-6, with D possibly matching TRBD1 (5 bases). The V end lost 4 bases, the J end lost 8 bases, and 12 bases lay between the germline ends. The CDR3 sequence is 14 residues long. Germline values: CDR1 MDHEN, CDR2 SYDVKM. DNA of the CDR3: TGTGCCAGCAGTTCCCGGGGGTTCTATTCACCCCTCCACTTT. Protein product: CASSSRGFYSPLHF.

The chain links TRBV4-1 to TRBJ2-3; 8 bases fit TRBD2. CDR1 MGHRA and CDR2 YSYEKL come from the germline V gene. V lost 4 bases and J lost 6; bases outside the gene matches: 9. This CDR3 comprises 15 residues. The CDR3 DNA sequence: TGCGCCAGCAGCCGCCAAGCGGGAGTGTTGGATACGCAGTATTTT. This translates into CASSRQAGVLDTQYF.

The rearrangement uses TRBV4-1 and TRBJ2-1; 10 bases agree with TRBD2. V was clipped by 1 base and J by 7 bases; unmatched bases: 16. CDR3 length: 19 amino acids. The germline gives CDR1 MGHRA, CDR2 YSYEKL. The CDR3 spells CASSQGGGQRGGLLNEQFF. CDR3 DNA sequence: TGCGCCAGCAGCCAAGGTGGGGGCCAGCGGGGGGGCCTTTTGAATGAGCAGTTCTTC.

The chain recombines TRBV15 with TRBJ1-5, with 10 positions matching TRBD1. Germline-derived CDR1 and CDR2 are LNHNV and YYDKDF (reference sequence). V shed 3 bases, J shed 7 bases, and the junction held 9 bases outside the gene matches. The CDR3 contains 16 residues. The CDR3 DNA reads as TGTGCCACCAGCAGTGTCCGACAGGGGGCCCACCAGCCCCAGCATTTT. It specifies CATSSVRQGAHQPQHF. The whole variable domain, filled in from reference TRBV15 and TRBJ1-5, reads DAMVIQNPRYQVTQFGKPVTLSCSQTLNHNVMYWYQQKSSQAPKLLFHYYDKDFNNEADTPDNFQSRRPNTSFCFLDIRSPGLGDTAMYLCATSSVRQGAHQPQHFGDGTRLSIL.

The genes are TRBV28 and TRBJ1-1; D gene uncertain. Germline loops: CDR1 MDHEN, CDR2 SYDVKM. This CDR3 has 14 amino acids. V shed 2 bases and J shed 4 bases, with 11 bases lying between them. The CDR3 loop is CASSLRGLGTEAFF. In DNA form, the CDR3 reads TGTGCCAGCAGTTTACGAGGGCTCGGCACTGAAGCTTTCTTT.

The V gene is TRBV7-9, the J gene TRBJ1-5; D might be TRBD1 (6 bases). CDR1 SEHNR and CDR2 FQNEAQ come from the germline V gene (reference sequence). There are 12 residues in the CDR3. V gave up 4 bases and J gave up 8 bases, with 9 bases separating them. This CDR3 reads CASSSEGEPQHF. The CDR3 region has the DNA TGTGCCAGCAGCTCAGAGGGGGAGCCCCAGCATTTT.

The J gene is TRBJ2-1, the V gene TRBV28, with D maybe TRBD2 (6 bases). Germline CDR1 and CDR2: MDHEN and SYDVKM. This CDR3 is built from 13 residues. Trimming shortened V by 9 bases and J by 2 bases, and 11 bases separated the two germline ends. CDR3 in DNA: TGTGCCAGTAGCGGAGCTACCTACAATGAGCAGTTCTTC. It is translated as CASSGATYNEQFF.

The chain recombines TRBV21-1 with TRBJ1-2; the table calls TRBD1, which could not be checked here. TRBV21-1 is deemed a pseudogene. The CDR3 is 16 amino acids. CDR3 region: CASSKKGQGYNYGYTF. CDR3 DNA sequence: TGTGCCAGCAGCAAAAAGGGACAGGGATATAACTATGGCTACACCTTC.

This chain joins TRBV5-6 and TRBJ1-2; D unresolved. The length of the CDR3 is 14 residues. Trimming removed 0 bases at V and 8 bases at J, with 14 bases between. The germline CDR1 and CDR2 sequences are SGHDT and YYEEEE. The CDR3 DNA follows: TGTGCCAGCAGCTTGGGGGCCGGCCCCGCGGGCTACACCTTC. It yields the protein CASSLGAGPAGYTF.

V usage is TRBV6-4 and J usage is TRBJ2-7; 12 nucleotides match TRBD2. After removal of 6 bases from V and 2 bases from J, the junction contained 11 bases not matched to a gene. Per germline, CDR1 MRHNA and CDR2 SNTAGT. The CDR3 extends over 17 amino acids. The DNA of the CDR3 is TGTGCCAGCAGGGGGAGCCCGGGACTAGCGGGTCCCTACGAGCAGTACTTC. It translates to CASRGSPGLAGPYEQYF.

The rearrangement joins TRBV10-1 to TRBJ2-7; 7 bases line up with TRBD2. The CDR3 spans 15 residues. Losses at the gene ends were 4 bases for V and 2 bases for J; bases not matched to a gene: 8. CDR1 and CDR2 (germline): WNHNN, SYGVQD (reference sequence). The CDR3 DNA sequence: TGCGCCAGCAGTGGGTCCAGCGGGAACCCCTACGAGCAGTACTTC. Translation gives CASSGSSGNPYEQYF.

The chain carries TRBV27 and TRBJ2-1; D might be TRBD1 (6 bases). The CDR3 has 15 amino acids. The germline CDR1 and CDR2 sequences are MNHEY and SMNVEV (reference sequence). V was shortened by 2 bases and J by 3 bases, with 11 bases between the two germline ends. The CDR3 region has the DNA TGTGCCAGCAGTTTAAAACAGGGCATCTACAATGAGCAGTTCTTC. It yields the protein CASSLKQGIYNEQFF.

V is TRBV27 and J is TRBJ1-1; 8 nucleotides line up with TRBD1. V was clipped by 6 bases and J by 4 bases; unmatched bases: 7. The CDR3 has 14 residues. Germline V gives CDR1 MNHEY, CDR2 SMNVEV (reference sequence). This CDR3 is CASSDRGVGTEAFF. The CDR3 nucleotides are TGTGCCAGCAGCGACAGGGGCGTGGGCACTGAAGCTTTCTTT.

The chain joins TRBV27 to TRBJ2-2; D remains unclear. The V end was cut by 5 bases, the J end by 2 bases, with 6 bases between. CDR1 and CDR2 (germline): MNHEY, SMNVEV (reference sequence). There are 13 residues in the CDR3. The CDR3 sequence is CASSLFNTGELFF. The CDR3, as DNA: TGTGCCAGCAGTCTCTTCAACACCGGGGAGCTGTTTTTT.

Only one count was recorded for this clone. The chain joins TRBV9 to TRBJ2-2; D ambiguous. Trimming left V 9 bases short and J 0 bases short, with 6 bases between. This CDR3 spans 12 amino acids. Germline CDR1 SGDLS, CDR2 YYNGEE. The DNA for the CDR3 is TGTGCCACCGCAGCGAACACCGGGGAGCTGTTTTTT. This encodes CATAANTGELFF.

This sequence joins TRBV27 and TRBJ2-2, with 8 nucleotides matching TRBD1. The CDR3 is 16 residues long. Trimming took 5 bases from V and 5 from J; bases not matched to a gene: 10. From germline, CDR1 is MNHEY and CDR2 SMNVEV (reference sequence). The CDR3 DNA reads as TGTGCCAGCAGTCCTAGACAGGGGTTCGGAACCGGGGAGCTGTTTTTT. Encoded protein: CASSPRQGFGTGELFF.

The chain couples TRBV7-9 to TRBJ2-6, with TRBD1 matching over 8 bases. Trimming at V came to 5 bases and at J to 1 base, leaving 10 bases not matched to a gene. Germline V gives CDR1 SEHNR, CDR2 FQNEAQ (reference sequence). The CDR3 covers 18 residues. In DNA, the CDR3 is TGTGCCAGCAGCGAAGAGCCTCGGACAGGGTCTGGGGCCAACGTCCTGACTTTC. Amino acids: CASSEEPRTGSGANVLTF.